These 6 T cell receptor beta chains came from one sample sequenced in a study of B cell selection in AIRE deficiency. Assay: immunoSEQ multiplex PCR; the TCRdb copy retains only in-frame clones and omits some. Counted here are fewer than 25,000 clones, more than 95% occurring once; the ten biggest clones make up around 0.33%. Conventional CD4 T cells were sorted as CD4+CD127+ cells. The sequencing sample was made of conventional CD4+ T cells sorted from PBMCs. The source is a human donor with AIRE deficiency.

This sequence joins TRBV18 and TRBJ1-1, with TRBD1 as a possible D gene (5 bases). Deletions cut 5 bases from V and 3 bases from J, with 10 bases between. The CDR3 spans 13 residues. From germline, CDR1 is KGHSH and CDR2 LQKENI. CDR3 nucleotides: TGTGCCAGCTCAGACCAGGGTTACACTGAAGCTTTCTTT. It specifies CASSDQGYTEAFF.

The gene calls are TRBV7-8 and TRBJ2-7; D not certain. The length of the CDR3 is 15 residues. V gave up 5 bases and J gave up 5 bases, with 19 bases separating them. The germline gives CDR1 SGHVS, CDR2 FQNEAQ. CDR3 residues: CASSPTHRPIDEQYF. CDR3 nucleotides: TGTGCCAGCAGCCCGACCCACCGACCTATCGACGAGCAGTACTTC.

The J gene is TRBJ2-7, the V gene TRBV29-1, with D possibly being TRBD1 (6 bases). This CDR3 spans 12 amino acids. CDR1 and CDR2 (germline): SQVTM, ANQGSEA. V was cut by 7 bases and J by 6 bases, with 16 bases left in between. CDR3 in amino acids: CSARTEGIEQYF. CDR3 coding DNA: TGCAGCGCGCGGACAGAAGGGATCGAGCAGTACTTC.

The chain recombines TRBV27 with TRBJ2-7; D gene uncertain. Trimming cost V 4 bases and J 0 bases, with 10 bases left between them. Germline CDR1 and CDR2: MNHEY and SMNVEV (reference sequence). CDR3 length equals 14 residues. The CDR3 loop reads CASSWQDSSYEQYF. CDR3 in DNA: TGTGCCAGCAGTTGGCAGGATAGCTCCTACGAGCAGTACTTC.

This chain joins TRBV23-1 and TRBJ2-5; 8 nucleotides line up with TRBD1. TRBV23-1 is sorted into the ORF group, with uncertain function. This CDR3 comprises 14 residues. J gave up 4 bases and V 0 bases, and 1 base lay outside the gene matches. CDR3 sequence: CASSQSQGGETQYF. The DNA for the CDR3 is TGCGCCAGCAGTCAATCACAGGGGGGAGAGACCCAGTACTTC.

V is TRBV4-3 and J is TRBJ2-6, with a possible D match to TRBD2 (6 bases). Germline CDR1 reads LGHNA; CDR2 reads YSLEER. CDR3 length: 15 residues. The V and J ends lost 4 bases and 3 bases respectively, with 10 bases between them. The CDR3 sequence is CASSPWGVGANVLTF. The CDR3, as DNA: TGCGCCAGCAGCCCCTGGGGGGTTGGGGCCAACGTCCTGACTTTC.